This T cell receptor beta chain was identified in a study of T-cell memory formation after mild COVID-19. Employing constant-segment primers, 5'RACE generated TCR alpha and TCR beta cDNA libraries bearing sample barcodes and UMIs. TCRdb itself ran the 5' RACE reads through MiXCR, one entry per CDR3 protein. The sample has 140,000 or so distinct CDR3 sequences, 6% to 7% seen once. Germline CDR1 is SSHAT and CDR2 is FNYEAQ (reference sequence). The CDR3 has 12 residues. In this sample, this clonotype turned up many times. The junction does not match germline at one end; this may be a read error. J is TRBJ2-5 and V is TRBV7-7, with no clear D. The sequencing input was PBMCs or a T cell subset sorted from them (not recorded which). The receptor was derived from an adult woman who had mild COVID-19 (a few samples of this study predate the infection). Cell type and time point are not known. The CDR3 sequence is CASSRLQETQYF. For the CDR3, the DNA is TGTGCTAGCAGCCGATTACAAGAGACCCAGTACTTC. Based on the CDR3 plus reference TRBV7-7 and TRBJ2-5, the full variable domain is GAGVSQSPRYKVTKRGQDVTLRCDPISSHATLYWYQQALGQGPEFLTYFNYEAQPDKSGLPSDRFSAERPEGSISTLTIQRTEQRDSAMYRCASSRLQETQYFGPGTRLLVL.